The 17 T cell receptor beta chains listed next were all sequenced from one sample in a study of PD-1 blockade in classical Hodgkin lymphoma. Assay used: immunoSEQ multiplex PCR; TCRdb lists only in-frame clones, some missing. Seen here are about 94,000 clones, 75% to 90% observed once, and the top ten hold approximately 12%. All patients experienced relapse after autologous stem cell transplantation, and brentuximab vedotin exposure was variable. The specimen was peripheral blood mononuclear cells (PBMCs), collected before the second cycle of nivolumab. These receptors were collected from a human donor with classical Hodgkin lymphoma.

The rearrangement joins TRBV4-1 to TRBJ2-7, with TRBD1 matching 9 bases. The CDR3 totals 13 residues. V shed 4 bases, J shed 7 bases, and the junction held 5 bases outside the gene matches. Germline V gene data show CDR1 as MGHRA and CDR2 as YSYEKL. The CDR3, as DNA: TGCGCCAGCAGCCGCGGGACAGGGTGGGAGCAGTACTTC. This codes for CASSRGTGWEQYF.

The chain has TRBV15 and TRBJ2-7; D is perhaps TRBD2 (7 bases). CDR3 length equals 15 residues. Trimming removed 0 bases from V and 2 bases from J, with 11 bases in between. Germline V gives CDR1 LNHNV, CDR2 YYDKDF (reference sequence). CDR3 sequence: CATSREGGAAYEQYF. DNA of the CDR3: TGTGCCACCAGCAGAGAGGGGGGGGCGGCCTACGAGCAGTACTTC. Based on the CDR3 plus reference TRBV15 and TRBJ2-7, the full variable domain is DAMVIQNPRYQVTQFGKPVTLSCSQTLNHNVMYWYQQKSSQAPKLLFHYYDKDFNNEADTPDNFQSRRPNTSFCFLDIRSPGLGDTAMYLCATSREGGAAYEQYFGPGTRLTVT.

Concerning this clone itself: Other nucleotide sequences in the sample specify the same CDR3. The rearrangement joins TRBV28 to TRBJ1-3; perhaps TRBD1 as D (5 bases). The CDR3 covers 13 residues. Germline loops: CDR1 MDHEN, CDR2 SYDVKM. With 6 bases removed from V and 2 bases from J, the gap between germline ends came to 8 bases. The CDR3 nucleotides are TGTGCCAGCAGCACAGGTGCTGGAAACACCATATATTTT. Protein: CASSTGAGNTIYF.

In its sample, this clone was seen once. The genes are TRBV28 and TRBJ2-1, with TRBD2 matching over 15 bases. V was clipped by 3 bases and J by 7 bases; unmatched bases: 10. Germline CDR1 is MDHEN and CDR2 is SYDVKM. This CDR3 is built from 18 residues. CDR3 DNA: TGTGCCAGCAGTTTTCGGACTAGCGGGAGGGCCCTCGGGAATGAGCAGTTCTTC. Translated: CASSFRTSGRALGNEQFF.

The V and J genes are TRBV5-4 and TRBJ2-5; 10 bases map to TRBD1. V lost 3 bases, J lost 5 bases, and 4 bases stayed unmatched. CDR1 and CDR2 (germline): SGHNT, YYREEE (reference sequence). The CDR3 extends over 14 amino acids. The CDR3: CASSSTGGVETQYF. The CDR3 DNA follows: TGTGCCAGCAGCTCGACAGGGGGCGTTGAGACCCAGTACTTC.

This chain links TRBV9 with TRBJ2-5; 10 nucleotides agree with TRBD2. The V and J ends lost 4 bases and 9 bases, in that order; junction bases with no gene match: 12. The V gene's germline CDR1 is SGDLS and CDR2 YYNGEE. CDR3 length: 15 residues. The CDR3 nucleotides are TGTGCCAGCAGCCCCGAGACCCTAGCGGGAGTTCCCCAGTACTTC. Translated: CASSPETLAGVPQYF. Together with reference TRBV9 and TRBJ2-5, the CDR3 gives the full variable domain: DSGVTQTPKHLITATGQRVTLRCSPRSGDLSVYWYQQSLDQGLQFLIQYYNGEERAKGNILERFSAQQFPDLHSELNLSSLELGDSALYFCASSPETLAGVPQYFGPGTRLLVL.

The gene calls are TRBV25-1 and TRBJ1-6; TRBD1 matches 8 bases. This CDR3 is 14 amino acids long. The germline V gene encodes CDR1 MGHDK and CDR2 SYGVNS. V lost 3 bases, J lost 7 bases, and 2 bases stayed unmatched. As DNA, the CDR3 is TGTGCCAGCAGTGACAGACAGGGGAATTCACCCCTCCACTTT. Amino acid sequence: CASSDRQGNSPLHF.

J is TRBJ2-7 and V is TRBV6-5; no reliable D call. Trimming stripped 4 bases from V and 6 bases from J, with 19 bases between. Germline V gives CDR1 MNHEY, CDR2 SVGAGI. The CDR3 extends over 15 amino acids. The CDR3 here is CASSSTLGQPGEQYF. CDR3 DNA: TGTGCCAGCAGTTCTACCCTGGGTCAGCCGGGCGAGCAGTACTTC.

The CDR3 sequence is CASSQVSGAKNIQYF. Written as DNA, the CDR3 is TGCGCCAGCAGCCAAGTTTCTGGGGCCAAAAACATTCAGTACTTC. The chain combines TRBV4-1 with TRBJ2-4; D is ambiguous. The V end lost 1 base, the J end lost 1 base, and 8 bases lay between the germline ends. The CDR3 has 15 amino acids. Germline CDR1 and CDR2: MGHRA and YSYEKL.

This clone has just one count. The genes are TRBV5-6 and TRBJ1-1; TRBD1 matches 7 bases. This CDR3 comprises 15 residues. V lost 2 bases and J lost 1; bases outside the gene matches: 5. Germline V CDR1 and CDR2: SGHDT, YYEEEE. CDR3 protein: CASSLARQGNTEAFF. The DNA for the CDR3 is TGTGCCAGCAGCTTAGCCCGACAGGGGAACACTGAAGCTTTCTTT.

J is TRBJ2-7 and V is TRBV5-8; no firm D call. The V gene's germline CDR1 is SGHTS and CDR2 YDEGEE. V was pared by 6 bases and J by 4 bases, with 11 bases between. This CDR3 is built from 12 residues. The CDR3 DNA reads as TGTGCCAGCACCGATTTCGGGTACGAGCAGTACTTC. It encodes CASTDFGYEQYF.

This clone was recorded only once. The V call is TRBV28, the J call TRBJ2-1; no clear D. This CDR3 has 13 amino acids. Trimming left V 2 bases short and J 6 bases short, with 8 bases between. Germline V gives CDR1 MDHEN, CDR2 SYDVKM. The CDR3 nucleotides are TGTGCCAGCAGTTTAGGTAGACCCAATGAGCAGTTCTTC. Translation: CASSLGRPNEQFF.

The chain combines TRBV28 with TRBJ1-5; 7 positions agree with TRBD1. After removal of 3 bases from V and 0 bases from J, the junction contained 17 bases not matched to a gene. CDR3 length: 20 amino acids. Germline CDR1 reads MDHEN; CDR2 reads SYDVKM. The CDR3 spells CASSFLLETGLRDSNQPQHF. The CDR3 DNA is TGTGCCAGCAGTTTCTTATTGGAGACAGGGTTGAGGGATAGCAATCAGCCCCAGCATTTT.

This clone came up a few times. The chain links TRBV10-3 to TRBJ1-1; 7 bases map to TRBD1. Germline-derived CDR1 and CDR2 are ENHRY and SYGVKD. V shed 0 bases, J shed 7 bases, and the junction held 14 bases outside the gene matches. The CDR3 sequence is 17 residues long. The CDR3 DNA follows: TGTGCCATCAGTGAGTCATTGGATGACAGGGAAAGGGGTGAAGCTTTCTTT. Its protein product is CAISESLDDRERGEAFF.

The V call is TRBV28, the J call TRBJ2-1; maybe TRBD1 (5 bases). The length of the CDR3 is 14 residues. Germline CDR1 and CDR2: MDHEN and SYDVKM. With 2 bases removed from V and 8 bases from J, the gap between germline ends came to 13 bases. The CDR3 DNA reads TGTGCCAGCAGTTTAACCCCAGGGTCCGATGAGCAGTTCTTC. Translating it yields CASSLTPGSDEQFF.

The chain couples TRBV6-5 to TRBJ1-1; D perhaps matches TRBD1 (6 bases). Germline CDR1 reads MNHEY; CDR2 reads SVGAGI. The CDR3 loop spans 14 amino acids. V shed 7 bases and J shed 5 bases, with 17 bases lying between them. The DNA of the CDR3 is TGTGCCAGCACCCCGGGGGGGGGCTGGACTGAAGCTTTCTTT. Translation gives CASTPGGGWTEAFF.

The chain employs TRBV4-1 and TRBJ2-4; unclear D gene. CDR3 length: 17 residues. CDR1 and CDR2 from the germline V gene are MGHRA and YSYEKL. With 1 base removed from V and 0 bases from J, the gap between germline ends came to 13 bases. CDR3 sequence: CASSQGPFFLAKNIQYF. The CDR3 DNA reads as TGCGCCAGCAGCCAAGGCCCTTTCTTTCTAGCCAAAAACATTCAGTACTTC.